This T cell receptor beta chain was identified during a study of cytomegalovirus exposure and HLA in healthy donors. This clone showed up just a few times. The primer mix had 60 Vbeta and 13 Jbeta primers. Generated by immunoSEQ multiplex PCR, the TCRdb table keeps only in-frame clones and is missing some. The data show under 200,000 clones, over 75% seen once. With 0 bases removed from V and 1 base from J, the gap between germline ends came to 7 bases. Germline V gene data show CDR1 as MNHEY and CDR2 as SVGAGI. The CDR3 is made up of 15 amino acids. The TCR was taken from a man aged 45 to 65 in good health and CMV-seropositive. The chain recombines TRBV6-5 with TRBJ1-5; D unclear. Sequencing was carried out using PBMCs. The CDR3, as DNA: TGTGCCAGCAGTTACTCCAAGAGGAGCAATCAGCCCCAGCATTTT. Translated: CASSYSKRSNQPQHF.